Here is one TCR beta chain with its context. Antigen: not known. An end of the junction differs from the germline gene, which may be a read error. These data originate in a study of T cell repertoires in cytomegalovirus infection. Study results and limitations: Cumulated frequencies of public TCR beta families served to identify carriers of CMV plus the relevant HLA.

TCRdb reanalysed the reads using MiXCR and keeps one entry per CDR3 protein. Of some 940,000 distinct CDR3 sequences listed, 31% are singletons. This CDR3 region has 12 residues. Germline assignment: CDR1 MNHEY and CDR2 SVGAGI. The source was cultured CD8+ T cells from PBMCs, collected from culture after CMV antigen stimulation. The TCR comes from a human donor in good health (CMV status not recorded). Some clones in this sample may be carry-over from other donors' samples. This sequence joins TRBV6-5 and TRBJ2-2; a possible D gene is TRBD1 (6 bases). CDR3 coding DNA: TGTGTCAGCGTAGGGGGTAGGGGGGAGCTGTTTTTT. Encoded protein: CVSVGGRGELFF.